Only a few counts were recorded for the clone carrying this T cell receptor beta chain. The target antigen is unknown. This sample is drawn from a study of neurological immune-mediated disorders. Study-level points and caveats: The study found no CDR3 amino acid sequences shared by expanded clones across subjects, suggesting private repertoires in all groups.

V lost 1 base and J lost 0; bases outside the gene matches: 7. The CDR3 is made up of 18 amino acids. CDR1 is SGHTA, CDR2 FQGNSA, per germline. 5'RACE with 10-nucleotide random UMIs generated the cDNA. Using its own MiXCR run on the 5' RACE reads, TCRdb lists one record per CDR3 protein. The sample carries 80,000 to 100,000 distinct CDR3 sequences, around 6% recorded once. As to time point: longitudinal time-point 2. Sample: PBMCs. The rearrangement links TRBV7-2 to TRBJ1-4; 8 bases line up with TRBD1. The sequence was obtained from a woman aged 55-75 years with multiple sclerosis. CDR3 in DNA: TGTGCCAGCAGCTTAGGGACAGGGAGTAGAGCAACTAATGAAAAACTGTTTTTT. Its protein product is CASSLGTGSRATNEKLFF.